Listed below are T cell receptor beta chains from one sample, sequenced in a study of Ad26.COV2.S vaccination and SARS-CoV-2 variants. The protocol was immunoSEQ multiplex PCR, while the TCRdb copy is restricted to in-frame clones and leaves out a portion. The sample holds about 350,000 clones, 80% to 90% seen once. This sample comprised peripheral blood, obtained in a trial of Ad26.COV2.S vaccine versus placebo. Source of these receptors: a person aged 18-65 years who received the Ad26.COV2.S COVID-19 vaccine or a placebo. CDR3s include the opening cysteine and the closing phenylalanine or tryptophan. The order of the fields is D gene, clone size, V gene, J gene, CDR3 DNA, CDR3 protein. The D gene is left open where the match is weak. Size is omitted from some rows. Given values are once, few, many or a class for expanded clones.

.,.,TRBV19,TRBJ2-6,TGTGCCAGTAGTCCGCGGCCTCTCAACGTCCTGACTTTC,CASSPRPLNVLTF
.,.,TRBV5-4,TRBJ1-4,TGTGCCAGCAGCTCGGGACTGGTGAATGAAAAACTGTTTTTT,CASSSGLVNEKLFF
TRBD1,.,TRBV6-2/TRBV6-3,TRBJ1-6,TGTGCCAGCAGTTACTCAATCAGGGGGTATAATTCACCCCTCCACTTT,CASSYSIRGYNSPLHF
TRBD1,.,TRBV7-9,TRBJ1-2,TGTGCCCCCAAGCTCCGGGGACAGGGGGTTGATGGCTACACCTTC,CAPKLRGQGVDGYTF
.,many,TRBV19,TRBJ1-1,TGTGCCAGTAGTATTGCAATCAGAAGAAAGAACACTGAAGCTTTCTTT,CASSIAIRRKNTEAFF
.,.,TRBV6-5,TRBJ1-1,TGTGCCAGCAGTCGACAGAGTGAAAACACTGAAGCTTTCTTT,CASSRQSENTEAFF
.,.,TRBV2,TRBJ1-5,TGTGCCAGCGTCGGCAGAGCGAGTCAGCCCCAGCATTTT,CASVGRASQPQHF
TRBD2,.,TRBV14,TRBJ2-1,TGTGCCAGCAGCCCTTTAGCGGGAGGGCCTTGGAATGAGCAGTTCTTC,CASSPLAGGPWNEQFF
TRBD1,.,TRBV27,TRBJ2-7,TGTGCCAGCAGTTTAACAGGGGTGTCCTACGAGCAGTACTTC,CASSLTGVSYEQYF
TRBD2,.,TRBV9,TRBJ2-1,TGTGCCAGCAGCGTAGCCGGAGGCTACTGGACTAGCGGGGGGAATGAGCAGTTCTTC,CASSVAGGYWTSGGNEQFF
TRBD2,.,TRBV7-2,TRBJ2-5,TGTGCCAGCAGCCTCTTTTCTAGCGGGGATAAAGAGACCCAGTACTTC,CASSLFSSGDKETQYF
.,.,TRBV19,TRBJ1-4,TGTGCCAGTAGTATAACCAGGGCTAATGAAAAACTGTTTTTT,CASSITRANEKLFF
.,once,TRBV20-1,TRBJ2-1,TGCAGTGCTAGTGATATCGGACGGGCAGGTAAACACAATGAGCAGTTCTTC,CSASDIGRAGKHNEQFF
.,.,TRBV28,TRBJ2-6,TGTGCCAGCAGCAATTCCGGGGCCAACGTCCTGACTTTC,CASSNSGANVLTF
.,.,TRBV29-1,TRBJ1-5,TGCAGCGTTCTATGGGGGGCCAATCAGCCCCAGCATTTT,CSVLWGANQPQHF
.,.,TRBV19,TRBJ2-2,TGTGCCAGTGCAAAGCCGACCCCCCTTGAGAACACCGGGGAGCTGTTTTTT,CASAKPTPLENTGELFF
TRBD2,.,TRBV10-2,TRBJ2-1,TGCGCCAGCACCCCCCAAAAAAGGGCTAGCGGTCACTATAATGAGCAGTTCTTC,CASTPQKRASGHYNEQFF
.,.,TRBV28,TRBJ1-1,TGTGCCAGCAGAGGTAACACTGAAGCTTTCTTT,CASRGNTEAFF
.,.,TRBV5-6,TRBJ2-1,TGTGCCAGCAGCCTCCCCAGCTCCTACAATGAGCAGTTCTTC,CASSLPSSYNEQFF
TRBD1,.,TRBV7-2,TRBJ1-1,TGTGCCAGCACCTATTCAACAGGGGTCACTGAAGCTTTCTTT,CASTYSTGVTEAFF
.,few,TRBV6-1,TRBJ1-1,TGTGCCAGCAGTGAAAATCTTTACTCTGAAGCTTTCTTT,CASSENLYSEAFF
.,.,TRBV7-8,TRBJ1-5,TGTGCCAGCAGCACCGTGGGACTTAATCAGCCCCAGCATTTT,CASSTVGLNQPQHF
TRBD2,.,TRBV6-4,TRBJ2-5,TGTGCCAGCAGTGAAGCGGGAGTTTCACAAGAGACCCAGTACTTC,CASSEAGVSQETQYF
TRBD2,.,TRBV19,TRBJ2-1,TGTGCCAGTAGTATATCGGGTAGGGCTAGCGGCTACAATGAGCAGTTCTTC,CASSISGRASGYNEQFF
.,.,TRBV7-6,TRBJ2-1,TGTGCCAGCAGCAACAGATCTTCCTACGATGAGCAGTTCTTC,CASSNRSSYDEQFF
TRBD1,.,TRBV5-1,TRBJ2-7,TGCGCCAGCAGCGTAACCGGGACAGAGAACTACGAGCAGTACTTC,CASSVTGTENYEQYF
.,.,TRBV28,TRBJ2-3,TGTGCCAGCAGTCCCCAACTAGGATCCACAGATACGCAGTATTTT,CASSPQLGSTDTQYF
.,.,TRBV5-3,TRBJ2-1,TGTGCCAGAAGCACGAGGCTGGCATACAATGAGCAGTTCTTC,CARSTRLAYNEQFF